This note documents a single T cell receptor beta chain sequence. Its specific antigen is unknown. No per-base quality is available; no much larger clone lies one base away. The data derive from a study of blood T cell repertoires in COVID-19 (TCRdb year 2020). Regarding the research as a whole: The collaborator samples originated in the United States, Italy and Spain and spanned the acute and convalescent phases of COVID-19. Where HLA class I and class II types were available, the types were taken from metadata supplied by the sample provider, not from assay-based typing. The samples were drawn from the first 160 participants of the ongoing ImmuneRACE study and from some 1,300 subjects provided by 6 global collaborators. The dataset comprised deeply sampled blood TCRbeta repertoires from subjects exposed to, actively infected with, or recovered from COVID-19. The prospective study material was composed of cDNA or gDNA derived from T cells, B-cell-depleted T cells, or PBMCs. A de-identified subject ID, COVID-19 status, age in years and sex were almost always included in the sample metadata. A freely available public database, intended as a resource for researchers studying the immune response to SARS-CoV-2, is where the repertoires were released. Study-wide conclusions, independent of this receptor: Clinical and demographic metadata were provided uncurated, with the amount varying by source and participant.

One collaborating source in Seattle enrolled patients during active infection and followed them longitudinally through the course of disease. Collaborating institutions collected whole blood in K2EDTA tubes following their own protocols. For TCRbeta analysis, collaborators shipped samples as frozen whole blood, isolated PBMCs, or DNA extracted from either of those sample types. The immunoSEQ Assay, a bias-controlled multiplex PCR, was used to amplify TCRbeta CDR3 regions from genomic DNA. The source study handled its data this way. Within the assay, amplification of reference gene primers was used to estimate how many nucleated cells each sample contained. To quantify the absolute abundance of each unique TCRbeta CDR3 rearrangement, sequence reads were collapsed and filtered. For each sample, productive Simpson clonality was calculated as the square root of Simpson's diversity index over productive rearrangements. TCRdb took this table from immuneACCESS and kept in-frame rearrangements with V and J called. Such tables lack part of the clones; where checked against another copy, unresolved V genes explain under half of the gap, and the rest is unexplained. D and trimming come from the DNA, and the V and J calls and clone size come from that table. This sample gives more than 350,000 clones in total; about 90% of them show up just once. The ten largest make up about 10% of the sample.

CDR3 length: 13 amino acids, cysteine to phenylalanine. The only DNA kept is the CDR3, 39 bases in frame from the first base. The germline V gene yields SGHTA for CDR1 and FQGNSA for CDR2. Trimming takes 6 bases from V and 9 bases from J, and the germline ends sit 12 bases apart. The TCR originated in a woman aged 25-40 years with COVID-19, enrolled during active disease. This chain joins TRBV7-2 to TRBJ1-6; the D gene is not confidently resolved. Sequencing was carried out using peripheral blood. CDR3 loop: CASRYERSSPLHF. The DNA sequence reads TGTGCCAGCAGGTACGAGAGGAGTTCACCCCTCCACTTT.